This passage covers 3 T cell receptor beta chains from one sample sequenced in a study of T cells after posttransplantation cyclophosphamide (TCRdb year 2016). Receptor amplification or capture employed the immunoSEQ multiplex PCR assay. This immuneACCESS table, as held by TCRdb, lists in-frame sequences with V and J called but not all clones. Of the missing ones, under half trace to an unresolved V gene in checked studies; the others have no known cause. Recorded for this sample are around 23,000 clones; 80% to 90% of them occurred a single time. More than 2% of the sample is taken by the ten largest. The control cohort was some ten patients given myeloablative marrow transplants with methotrexate plus a calcineurin inhibitor, sampled 1 year after transplant. Sequences were derived from PBMCs, sampled 362 days after allogeneic stem cell transplant with calcineurin inhibitor and methotrexate. All receptors come from a female patient in her 30s who received an allogeneic stem cell transplant from an unrelated donor, was CMV-positive, and had acute and chronic GVHD. Where a transplant has occurred, the graft donor may have supplied some of the T cells.

V usage is TRBV18 and J usage is TRBJ2-7; D gene uncertain. Trimming shortened V by 2 bases and J by 2 bases, and 10 bases separated the two germline ends. The germline CDR1 and CDR2 sequences are KGHSH and LQKENI. CDR3 length: 14 residues. DNA for the CDR3: TGTGCCAGCTCACCAAAACAGATCGCCTACGAGCAGTACTTC. Protein: CASSPKQIAYEQYF.

The V call is TRBV11-2, the J call TRBJ1-1; D gene ambiguous. This CDR3 has 14 residues. Deletions cut 5 bases from V and 7 bases from J, with 17 bases between. From germline, CDR1 is SGHAT and CDR2 FQNNGV. CDR3 residues: CASSLSSRGLEAFF. CDR3 nucleotide sequence: TGTGCCAGCAGCCTATCCTCGAGAGGGCTTGAAGCTTTCTTT.

This chain links TRBV7-9 with TRBJ2-5; the D gene is possibly TRBD1 (5 bases). This CDR3 is built from 14 residues. Germline loops: CDR1 SEHNR, CDR2 FQNEAQ (reference sequence). V lost 6 bases and J 5 bases, leaving 16 bases between the germline ends. CDR3 amino acids: CASRSPQGGETQYF. CDR3 DNA: TGTGCCAGCAGGAGTCCCCAGGGTGGGGAGACCCAGTACTTC. Full variable domain (remainder filled in from reference TRBV7-9 and TRBJ2-5): DTGVSQNPRHKITKRGQNVTFRCDPISEHNRLYWYRQTLGQGPEFLTYFQNEAQLEKSRLLSDRFSAERPKGSFSTLEIQRTEQGDSAMYLCASRSPQGGETQYFGPGTRLLVL.